Listed here are 19 T cell receptor beta chains from one sample, sequenced in a study of T-cell reconstitution after alpha-beta-depleted transplantation in children. Unique molecular identifiers were incorporated during preparation of the TCRbeta library. Using its own MiXCR run on the PCR reads, TCRdb lists one record per CDR3 protein. The table lists 200,000 to 300,000 distinct CDR3 sequences, more than 10% of them singletons. The input for sequencing was PBMCs from the stem cell graft donor, taken from the stem cell graft. The receptors were gathered from a human donor who donated a stem cell graft to a child with acute lymphoblastic leukemia.

On this clonotype: Given a much more abundant clone one base away, this may be a read error. The chain employs TRBV3-1 and TRBJ2-7; 9 nucleotides line up with TRBD1. CDR1 is LGHDT and CDR2 is YNNKEL in the germline V gene (reference sequence). The CDR3 has 16 amino acids. V was clipped by 4 bases and J by 1 base; unmatched bases: 8. CDR3 residues: CASSRVPQGASYEQYF. CDR3 nucleotide sequence: TGTGCCAGCAGCCGAGTTCCACAGGGGGCGTCCTACGAGCAGTACTTC.

This clonotype has more than one count but fewer than ten. This chain connects TRBV3-1 to TRBJ2-5, with 13 bases lining up with TRBD2. After removal of 0 bases from V and 6 bases from J, the junction contained 10 bases not matched to a gene. Germline-derived CDR1 and CDR2 are LGHDT and YNNKEL (reference sequence). The CDR3 is 18 amino acids. The CDR3 nucleotides read TGTGCCAGCAGCCAAGATCCGGGGGGACTAGCGGGGTGGCAGACCCAGTACTTC. Translation gives CASSQDPGGLAGWQTQYF.

Ten or more counts support this clonotype. This rearrangement joins TRBV20-1 to TRBJ2-2; D is undetermined. There are 14 residues in the CDR3. CDR1 DFQATT and CDR2 SNEGSKA come from the germline V gene (reference sequence). The ends were cut back, 5 bases at V and 2 bases at J, with 12 bases in the middle. CDR3 coding DNA: TGCAGTGCTTACGCCGGATATAACACCGGGGAGCTGTTTTTT. Translating it yields CSAYAGYNTGELFF.

Only a few counts were recorded for this clonotype. The chain has TRBV4-2 and TRBJ2-7, with unresolved D. V shed 3 bases and J shed 5 bases, with 17 bases lying between them. The CDR3 length is 15 residues. From germline, CDR1 is LGHNA and CDR2 YNFKEQ. The CDR3 coding sequence is TGTGCCAGCAGCCAGCCGGACCGCCAGGAGAACGAGCAGTACTTC. Its translation: CASSQPDRQENEQYF.

This clonotype showed up many times. The J gene is TRBJ2-1, the V gene TRBV9; TRBD2 aligns across 9 bases. Germline trimming cut 0 bases from V and 9 bases from J; bases unmatched to any gene: 10. The CDR3 runs 16 residues. Germline lookup yields CDR1 SGDLS and CDR2 YYNGEE. The chain's CDR3 is CASSVGSRGGLFEQFF. DNA of the CDR3: TGTGCCAGCAGCGTAGGGTCGCGGGGGGGCCTTTTTGAGCAGTTCTTC.

This clonotype showed up many times. The V gene is TRBV27, the J gene TRBJ2-2, with 7 positions matching TRBD2. Germline values: CDR1 MNHEY, CDR2 SMNVEV (reference sequence). This CDR3 comprises 17 residues. V dropped 3 bases and J dropped 4; count of bases not matched to a gene: 11. This CDR3 is CASSFGGGGRGTGELFF. DNA for the CDR3: TGTGCCAGCAGTTTTGGGGGTGGCGGGAGAGGCACCGGGGAGCTGTTTTTT.

This clonotype was observed many times. The chain combines TRBV18 with TRBJ1-4, with a tentative D call TRBD1 (5 bases). Germline CDR1 and CDR2: KGHSH and LQKENI. V was shortened by 4 bases and J by 2 bases, with 11 bases between the two germline ends. The CDR3 covers 15 residues. The CDR3 bases are TGTGCCAGCTCACGCGCGGAGGGGACTAATGAAAAACTGTTTTTT. This translates into CASSRAEGTNEKLFF.

This clonotype was counted at least ten times. The chain recombines TRBV15 with TRBJ2-1, with 9 bases aligning to TRBD2. The CDR3 runs to 18 residues. The germline V gene encodes CDR1 LNHNV and CDR2 YYDKDF (reference sequence). V was pared by 1 base and J by 5 bases, with 12 bases of the junction left unmatched. CDR3 sequence reads: CATSRARWGSGGNNEQFF. CDR3 DNA: TGTGCCACCAGCAGAGCCCGATGGGGTAGCGGGGGTAACAATGAGCAGTTCTTC.

There are many counts of this clonotype. The chain links TRBV5-1 to TRBJ2-7; no reliable D call. CDR1 SGHRS and CDR2 YFSETQ come from the germline V gene. V was cut by 0 bases and J by 5 bases, with 12 bases left in between. This CDR3 region has 14 residues. In DNA, the CDR3 is TGCGCCAGCAGCTTGGAATTGGGCAGAGACGAGCAGTACTTC. It translates to CASSLELGRDEQYF.

This clonotype was seen ten or more times. The chain carries TRBV6-1 and TRBJ1-2, with D perhaps TRBD1 (5 bases). Looked up from germline, CDR1 is MNHNS and CDR2 is SASEGT. This CDR3 spans 15 amino acids. Trimming cost V 1 base and J 5 bases, with 14 bases left between them. In nucleotides, the CDR3 is TGTGCCAGCAGTGAAGGGATGGGGCTGGGGTATGGCTACACCTTC. As protein: CASSEGMGLGYGYTF.

This chain joins TRBV20-1 and TRBJ2-1, with D unresolved. V lost 5 bases, J lost 6 bases, and 20 bases lay in between. The CDR3 runs to 15 residues. The germline gives CDR1 DFQATT, CDR2 SNEGSKA (reference sequence). CDR3 nucleotides: TGCAGTGCTTATAGTACCGTCCGACACTTCAATGAGCAGTTCTTC. Its protein is CSAYSTVRHFNEQFF.

This clonotype was observed at least ten times. This sequence joins TRBV5-1 and TRBJ2-7; D is undetermined. There are 13 residues in the CDR3. Trimming removed 5 bases at V and 3 bases at J, with 12 bases between. CDR1 and CDR2 from the germline V gene are SGHRS and YFSETQ. In DNA, the CDR3 is TGCGCCAGCAGGAAGGCGGCGGACTACGAGCAGTACTTC. Its protein is CASRKAADYEQYF.

This clonotype showed up many times. The rearrangement uses TRBV29-1 and TRBJ2-7; 7 bases map to TRBD2. Losses at the gene ends were 4 bases for V and 5 bases for J; bases not matched to a gene: 8. The CDR3 runs to 13 residues. Germline values: CDR1 SQVTM, CDR2 ANQGSEA. The chain's CDR3 is CSVGGGSVHEQYF. CDR3 in DNA: TGCAGCGTTGGGGGGGGAAGCGTGCACGAGCAGTACTTC.

This clonotype was observed many times. The chain has TRBV12-3 or TRBV12-4 and TRBJ1-4, with TRBD1 matching over 7 bases. The J segment lost 0 bases and the V segment lost 5 bases, leaving 6 bases of the junction unmatched. The CDR3 spans 16 residues. This CDR3 is CASSLQGEATNEKLFF. The CDR3 nucleotides read TGTGCCAGCAGTCTTCAGGGGGAGGCAACTAATGAAAAACTGTTTTTT.

This clonotype was seen ten or more times. The chain combines TRBV6-2 or TRBV6-3 with TRBJ1-1; 7 bases are shared with TRBD1. The CDR3 has 14 amino acids. CDR1 is MNHEY and CDR2 is SVGEGT in the germline V gene. J was trimmed by 2 bases and V by 8 bases; bases with no gene match: 8. The chain's CDR3 is CASGRDRANTEAFF. The DNA for the CDR3 is TGTGCCAGCGGGCGTGACAGGGCAAACACTGAAGCTTTCTTT.

The sample holds many counts of this clonotype. The chain carries TRBV6-2 or TRBV6-3 and TRBJ2-7, with 8 bases identical to TRBD2. Germline CDR1 and CDR2: MNHEY and SVGEGT. The CDR3 spans 14 residues. V lost 2 bases and J lost 2; bases outside the gene matches: 2. The CDR3 DNA sequence: TGTGCCAGCAGTTACGGCGGGGGGCCCTACGAGCAGTACTTC. The encoded protein is CASSYGGGPYEQYF.

This clonotype was found a few times. This chain connects TRBV9 to TRBJ2-3; maybe TRBD1 (8 bases). Germline CDR1 reads SGDLS; CDR2 reads YYNGEE. This CDR3 comprises 20 residues. Trimming removed 4 bases at V and 2 bases at J, with 29 bases between. The CDR3 DNA follows: TGTGCCAGCAGCAACCTCGGACAGGGACAGCGGGGTAAGAACACAGATACGCAGTATTTT. Translating gives CASSNLGQGQRGKNTDTQYF. The variable domain in full, completed from reference TRBV9 and TRBJ2-3, reads DSGVTQTPKHLITATGQRVTLRCSPRSGDLSVYWYQQSLDQGLQFLIQYYNGEERAKGNILERFSAQQFPDLHSELNLSSLELGDSALYFCASSNLGQGQRGKNTDTQYFGPGTRLTVL.

This clonotype was recorded many times. Written as DNA, the CDR3 is TGTGCCAGCAGTTTACATGCGGGTTCCAATCAGCCCCAGCATTTT. Residues: CASSLHAGSNQPQHF. The chain combines TRBV27 with TRBJ1-5, with D uncertain. This CDR3 contains 15 residues. Trimming took off 2 bases at V and 3 bases at J, with 11 bases between the two ends. Germline CDR1 is MNHEY and CDR2 is SMNVEV (reference sequence).

This clonotype was recorded at least ten times. The V gene is TRBV27, the J gene TRBJ1-6, with a tentative D call TRBD1 (5 bases). Germline V CDR1 and CDR2: MNHEY, SMNVEV (reference sequence). This CDR3 comprises 14 residues. The V end lost 10 bases, the J end lost 3 bases, and 13 bases lay between the germline ends. The CDR3 DNA is TGTGCCACCGGTCGTGGGGGCTATAATTCACCCCTCCACTTT. Translating it yields CATGRGGYNSPLHF.